This TCR beta chain was identified in a study of blood T cells in healthy people across ages. Findings and limits, study-wide: A greater number of naive CD4+ cells and higher diversity distinguished long-lived donors from aged donors.

This clonotype was observed a few times. The antigen is not known. Primed by a sample-barcoded 5' primer and a J-beta primer mix, a second PCR proceeded for roughly 6 to 12 cycles. TCRdb re-called the 5' RACE reads with MiXCR, one entry per CDR3 protein. The sample gives 850,000 to 1,000,000 distinct CDR3 sequences, under 50% of which show up once; roughly 13% is in the top ten. V lost 6 bases, J lost 4 bases, and 10 bases lay in between. CDR1 is MNHEY and CDR2 is SVGAGI in the germline V gene. The CDR3 runs to 13 residues. The clonotype comes from a man aged 25-45 years in good health. V is TRBV6-5 and J is TRBJ2-4, with D possibly matching TRBD1 (5 bases). The sample comprised blood. The CDR3, as DNA: TGTGCCAGCAGACCTACAGGAAAAAACATTCAGTACTTC. Its translation is CASRPTGKNIQYF.